This passage covers 21 T cell receptor beta chains from one sample sequenced in a study. Using its own MiXCR run on the 5' RACE reads, TCRdb lists one record per CDR3 protein. The profile shows 55,000 or so distinct CDR3 sequences, less than 25% of them singletons. Treg sorting used a CD4+CD25+CD127-/low gate. Sequenced: tumor-infiltrating Tregs sorted from the breast tumor. These receptors all come from a female donor with breast cancer.

V usage is TRBV7-3 and J usage is TRBJ1-6; D remains ambiguous. The germline V gene has CDR1 SGHTA and CDR2 FQGTGA. Trimming took off 4 bases at V and 7 bases at J, with 8 bases between the two ends. CDR3 length: 13 amino acids. For the CDR3, the DNA is TGTGCCAGCAGCTCCGACTGGAATTCACCCCTCCACTTT. Translation: CASSSDWNSPLHF.

The chain employs TRBV5-1 and TRBJ2-1; TRBD2 matches at 7 bases. Germline V gives CDR1 SGHRS, CDR2 YFSETQ. The ends lost 3 bases at V and 2 bases at J; junction bases unmatched: 14. The CDR3 runs to 18 residues. CDR3 DNA sequence: TGCGCCAGCAGCTCCTCTTTGGGGCAAGCGGGAACCTACAATGAGCAGTTCTTC. As protein: CASSSSLGQAGTYNEQFF. The whole variable domain, filled in from reference TRBV5-1 and TRBJ2-1, reads KAGVTQTPRYLIKTRGQQVTLSCSPISGHRSVSWYQQTPGQGLQFLFEYFSETQRNKGNFPGRFSGRQFSNSRSEMNVSTLELGDSALYLCASSSSLGQAGTYNEQFFGPGTRLTVL.

With regard to this clonotype: One end of the junction is discordant with germline, which a read error may explain. The chain employs TRBV28 and TRBJ1-2; TRBD1 matches at 8 bases. Germline V gives CDR1 MDHEN, CDR2 SYDVKM. The CDR3 length is 13 residues. CDR3 in DNA: TGTGTCAGCAGGGAAGGACAGGGTTACGGCAACACCTTC. It yields the protein CVSREGQGYGNTF.

With respect to this clonotype: The junction does not match germline at one end; this may be a read error. The chain has TRBV5-1 and TRBJ1-2; no clear D. CDR1 is SGHRS and CDR2 is YFSETQ in the germline V gene. The CDR3 extends over 14 amino acids. CDR3 DNA sequence: TGCGCCAGCAGCTTGGCCGGACTGGAGTATGGCCACACCTTC. Protein product: CASSLAGLEYGHTF.

This clonotype was seen more than once but under ten times. The CDR3 here is CASSLWGAGGKGDYGYTF. The CDR3 DNA reads TGTGCCAGCAGTTTATGGGGAGCTGGGGGGAAGGGTGACTATGGCTACACCTTC. V gene TRBV28 combines with J gene TRBJ1-2, with a possible D match to TRBD1 (5 bases). The V gene's germline CDR1 is MDHEN and CDR2 SYDVKM. Trimming took off 0 bases at V and 3 bases at J, with 20 bases between the two ends. This CDR3 is built from 18 residues.

This clonotype appeared many times. The rearrangement joins TRBV5-1 to TRBJ2-1; 9 bases line up with TRBD2. V was clipped by 1 base and J by 10 bases; unmatched bases: 12. CDR1 and CDR2 (germline): SGHRS, YFSETQ. The CDR3 sequence is 16 residues long. The CDR3, as DNA: TGCGCCAGCAGCTTGATTGTTAGCGGGGGTATGGTGGAGCAGTTCTTC. Protein product: CASSLIVSGGMVEQFF.

This sequence joins TRBV9 and TRBJ2-1, with D unresolved. Between the trimmed V and J ends, which lost 0 bases and 7 bases, there was a span of 14 bases. The V gene's germline CDR1 is SGDLS and CDR2 YYNGEE. The CDR3 has 15 amino acids. CDR3 bases: TGTGCCAGCAGCGTAGCTCAACTGGCAAGGAATGAGCAGTTCTTC. Its protein is CASSVAQLARNEQFF.

This clonotype showed up many times. The V gene is TRBV28, the J gene TRBJ2-1; 8 nucleotides agree with TRBD1. The V gene end was trimmed by 5 bases and the J gene end by 7 bases; junction bases not matched to a gene: 10. Germline CDR1 MDHEN, CDR2 SYDVKM. CDR3 length: 15 residues. The CDR3 DNA sequence: TGTGCCAGCAGTGGGGCAGGGGGCGAATTGAATGAGCAGTTCTTC. Translation: CASSGAGGELNEQFF.

This clonotype was counted ten times or more. The chain is built from TRBV20-1 and TRBJ2-3; D gene unclear. The germline V and J ends were trimmed by 6 bases and 2 bases, with 6 bases remaining between them. CDR1 and CDR2 from the germline V gene are DFQATT and SNEGSKA (reference sequence). The CDR3 is made up of 11 amino acids. The CDR3 DNA sequence: TGCAGTGCCGAGACCACAGATACGCAGTATTTT. Residues: CSAETTDTQYF.

A word on this clonotype: This could be a read error, since a much larger clone is one nucleotide away. The chain couples TRBV10-1 to TRBJ1-1, with 7 positions matching TRBD1. The V gene end was trimmed by 6 bases and the J gene end by 3 bases; junction bases not matched to a gene: 10. The CDR3 consists of 15 residues. Germline V gene lookup returns CDR1 WNHNN and CDR2 SYGVQD (reference sequence). In DNA, the CDR3 is TGCGCCAGCAGCGTAGGGGGCCCGTTCGACACTGAAGCTTTCTTT. Residues: CASSVGGPFDTEAFF.

This clonotype was counted between two and nine times. The DNA of the CDR3 is TGCAGTGCTAAACAAGAGACCCAGTACTTC. This gives the protein CSAKQETQYF. The chain combines TRBV20-1 with TRBJ2-5; D remains unclear. The ends were cut back, 4 bases at V and 2 bases at J, with 2 bases in the middle. Germline loops: CDR1 DFQATT, CDR2 SNEGSKA (reference sequence). This CDR3 contains 10 residues.

This clonotype was observed at least ten times. V usage is TRBV2 and J usage is TRBJ1-5; tentative D call: TRBD1 (6 bases). V lost 6 bases and J lost 5, with 14 bases in between. Germline CDR1 and CDR2: SNHLY and FYNNEI. This CDR3 contains 14 residues. DNA of the CDR3: TGTGCCAGCAGGCGAAACAGGGTTGATCAGCCCCAGCATTTT. Translation gives CASRRNRVDQPQHF.

The chain links TRBV12-3 or TRBV12-4 to TRBJ1-1; D uncertain. CDR3 length equals 13 residues. V lost 4 bases and J 9 bases, leaving 15 bases between the germline ends. The CDR3 here is CASSSGADPKAFF. The CDR3 DNA is TGTGCCAGCAGTTCAGGAGCCGACCCAAAAGCTTTCTTT.

The rearrangement joins TRBV28 to TRBJ2-5; D is unclear. Trimming removed 6 bases at V and 2 bases at J, with 13 bases between. This CDR3 has 14 amino acids. Per germline, CDR1 MDHEN and CDR2 SYDVKM. The CDR3 DNA follows: TGTGCCAGCAGCTCCTCAGATGGGCAAGAGACCCAGTACTTC. It encodes CASSSSDGQETQYF.

The chain couples TRBV3-1 to TRBJ1-4, with a tentative D call TRBD1 (6 bases). The CDR3 contains 14 residues. V lost 1 base and J 8 bases, leaving 11 bases between the germline ends. Germline CDR1 reads LGHDT; CDR2 reads YNNKEL (reference sequence). The DNA for the CDR3 is TGTGCCAGCAGCCAAGCGGCCAGGGGAGAAAAACTGTTTTTT. Its protein product is CASSQAARGEKLFF.

Ten or more counts support this clonotype. This chain links TRBV20-1 with TRBJ2-2; D may match TRBD1 or TRBD2 (5 bases each). This CDR3 spans 14 amino acids. CDR1 and CDR2 (germline): DFQATT, SNEGSKA (reference sequence). V lost 4 bases, J lost 5 bases, and 14 bases lay in between. CDR3 nucleotides: TGCAGTGCTACCGGGACGTCCCCAACCGGGGAGCTGTTTTTT. Translating it yields CSATGTSPTGELFF.

This clonotype came up a few times. This chain links TRBV7-9 with TRBJ2-3; 8 bases are a match to TRBD2. V shed 5 bases, J shed 3 bases, and the junction held 10 bases outside the gene matches. The germline V gene has CDR1 SEHNR and CDR2 FQNEAQ (reference sequence). There are 16 residues in the CDR3. The CDR3 sequence: CASSIPGLESTDTQYF. CDR3 sequence (DNA): TGTGCCAGCAGCATACCGGGACTAGAATCGACAGATACGCAGTATTTT.

As concerns this clonotype: At one boundary the junction diverges from the germline segment, which might be a read error. The chain employs TRBV6-5 and TRBJ2-1; no firm D call. Germline V gene lookup returns CDR1 MNHEY and CDR2 SVGAGI. The CDR3 has 17 amino acids. CDR3: CASSYFSRRGAYNEQLF. DNA for the CDR3: TGTGCCAGCAGTTACTTCTCCCGGCGTGGAGCCTACAATGAGCAGCTCTTC.

The genes are TRBV18 and TRBJ1-1; 7 nucleotides align to TRBD1. Per germline, CDR1 KGHSH and CDR2 LQKENI. V lost 6 bases to trimming and J lost 4 bases; unmatched junction nucleotides: 8. CDR3 size: 14 residues. CDR3 amino acids: CASSQGQDRTEAFF. In nucleotides, the CDR3 is TGTGCCAGCTCTCAAGGACAGGACCGCACTGAAGCTTTCTTT.

This clonotype was counted only a few times. The chain has TRBV6-1 and TRBJ2-1, with 7 bases aligning to TRBD1. CDR1 is MNHNS and CDR2 is SASEGT in the germline V gene. V was clipped by 4 bases and J by 6 bases; unmatched bases: 9. The CDR3 loop spans 15 amino acids. The chain's CDR3 is CASSVTYTGVNEQFF. The CDR3 nucleotides are TGTGCCAGCAGTGTTACCTACACAGGGGTCAATGAGCAGTTCTTC.

This clonotype was counted between two and nine times. The chain couples TRBV5-1 to TRBJ2-7, with 9 bases aligning to TRBD1. The CDR3 is 14 amino acids. Per the germline V gene, CDR1 is SGHRS and CDR2 is YFSETQ. Losses at the gene ends were 3 bases for V and 5 bases for J; bases not matched to a gene: 6. As DNA, the CDR3 is TGCGCCAGCAGCTCGACAGGGGGGGTCAACGAGCAGTACTTC. It translates to CASSSTGGVNEQYF.